This record concerns one T cell receptor beta chain sequence. Its antigen is not known. The data were obtained in a study of T cells in narcolepsy. Findings and limits, study-wide: Blood of same and different patients, but not healthy controls, reportedly held recurring autoreactive clonotypes. Some memory CD4+ repertoires had no autoreactive clone sequences. Autoreactive HCRT-specific and TRIB2-specific clonotypes were marked in same-patient CSF-versus-blood CD4+ comparisons.

This CDR3 is 15 amino acids long. From germline, CDR1 is SGHRS and CDR2 YFSETQ. V gave up 4 bases and J gave up 5 bases, with 18 bases separating them. Only in-frame clones appear in the TCRdb table, and some are missing; sequencing was by immunoSEQ multiplex PCR. The sample lists tens of thousands of clones, about 80% occurring once. Sequences were obtained from CD45RA- memory CD4+ T cells from PBMCs. V usage is TRBV5-1 and J usage is TRBJ2-5; perhaps TRBD2 as D (6 bases). The receptor's source is a human donor with narcolepsy. CDR3 DNA sequence: TGCGCCAGCAGCCCGGTGGCGGGATCAAGGGAGACCCAGTACTTC. It specifies CASSPVAGSRETQYF.